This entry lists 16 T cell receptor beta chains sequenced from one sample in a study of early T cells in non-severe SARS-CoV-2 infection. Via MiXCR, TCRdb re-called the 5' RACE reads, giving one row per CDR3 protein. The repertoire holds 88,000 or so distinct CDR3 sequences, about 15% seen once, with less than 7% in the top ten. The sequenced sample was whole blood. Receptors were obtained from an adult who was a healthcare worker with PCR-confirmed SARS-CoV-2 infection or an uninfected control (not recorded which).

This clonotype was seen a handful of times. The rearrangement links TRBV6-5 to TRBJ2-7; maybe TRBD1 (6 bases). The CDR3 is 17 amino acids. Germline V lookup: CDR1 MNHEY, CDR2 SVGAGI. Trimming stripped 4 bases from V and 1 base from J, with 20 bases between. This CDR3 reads CASSSPKPGDGSYEQYF. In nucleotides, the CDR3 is TGTGCCAGCAGTTCCCCTAAACCAGGGGACGGGTCCTACGAGCAGTACTTC.

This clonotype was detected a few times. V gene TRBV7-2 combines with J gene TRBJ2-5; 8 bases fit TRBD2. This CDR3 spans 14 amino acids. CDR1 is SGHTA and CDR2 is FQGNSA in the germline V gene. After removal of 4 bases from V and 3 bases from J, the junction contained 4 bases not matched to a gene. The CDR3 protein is CASSSGRGEETQYF. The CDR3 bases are TGTGCCAGCAGCTCCGGGAGGGGCGAAGAGACCCAGTACTTC.

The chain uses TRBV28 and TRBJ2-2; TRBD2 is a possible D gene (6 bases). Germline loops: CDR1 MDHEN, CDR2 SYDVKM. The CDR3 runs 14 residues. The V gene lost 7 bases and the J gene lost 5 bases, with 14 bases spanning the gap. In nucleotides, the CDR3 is TGTGCCAGCACCTCTGGGACTCGGACCGGGGAGCTGTTTTTT. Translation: CASTSGTRTGELFF.

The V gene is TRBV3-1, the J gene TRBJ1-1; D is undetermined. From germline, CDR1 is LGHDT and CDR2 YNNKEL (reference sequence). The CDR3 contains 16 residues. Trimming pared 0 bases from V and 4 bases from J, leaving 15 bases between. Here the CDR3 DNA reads TGTGCCAGCAGCCAAGATAGTCATCGAGAGGGCACTGAAGCTTTCTTT. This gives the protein CASSQDSHREGTEAFF.

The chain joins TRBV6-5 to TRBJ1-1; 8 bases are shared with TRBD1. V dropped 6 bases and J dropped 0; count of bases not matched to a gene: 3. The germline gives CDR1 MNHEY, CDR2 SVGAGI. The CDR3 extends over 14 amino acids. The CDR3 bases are TGTGCCAGCAGGAACAGGGGGATGAACACTGAAGCTTTCTTT. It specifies CASRNRGMNTEAFF.

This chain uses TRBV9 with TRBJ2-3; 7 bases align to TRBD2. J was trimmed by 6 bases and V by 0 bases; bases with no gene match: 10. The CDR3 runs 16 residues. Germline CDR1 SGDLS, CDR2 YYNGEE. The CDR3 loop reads CASSVEGSSGRDTQYF. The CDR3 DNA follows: TGTGCCAGCAGCGTAGAAGGGTCTAGCGGTAGGGATACGCAGTATTTT.

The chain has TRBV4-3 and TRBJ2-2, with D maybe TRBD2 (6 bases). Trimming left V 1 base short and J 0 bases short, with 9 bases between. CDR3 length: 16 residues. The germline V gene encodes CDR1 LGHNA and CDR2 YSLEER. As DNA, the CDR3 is TGCGCCAGCAGCCAAGTAATAGCGGCGAACACCGGGGAGCTGTTTTTT. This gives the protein CASSQVIAANTGELFF.

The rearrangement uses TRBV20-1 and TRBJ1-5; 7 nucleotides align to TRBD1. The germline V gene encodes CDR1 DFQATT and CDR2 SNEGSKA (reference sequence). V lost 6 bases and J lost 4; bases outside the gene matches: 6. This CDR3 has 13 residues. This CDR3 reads CSAVAGGNQPQHF. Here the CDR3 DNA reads TGCAGTGCCGTCGCAGGGGGGAATCAGCCCCAGCATTTT.

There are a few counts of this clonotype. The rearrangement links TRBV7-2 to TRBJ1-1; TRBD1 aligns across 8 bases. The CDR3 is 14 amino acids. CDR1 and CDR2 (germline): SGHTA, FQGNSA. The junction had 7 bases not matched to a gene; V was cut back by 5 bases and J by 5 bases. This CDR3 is CASSPRTGNTEAFF. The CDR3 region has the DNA TGTGCCAGCAGCCCCCGGACAGGGAATACTGAAGCTTTCTTT.

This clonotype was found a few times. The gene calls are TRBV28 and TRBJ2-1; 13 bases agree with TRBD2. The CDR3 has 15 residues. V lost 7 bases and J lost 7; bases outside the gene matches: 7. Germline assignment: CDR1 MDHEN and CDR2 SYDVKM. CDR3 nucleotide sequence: TGTGCCAGCACCAGGACTAGCGGGAGCTGGAATGAGCAGTTCTTC. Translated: CASTRTSGSWNEQFF.

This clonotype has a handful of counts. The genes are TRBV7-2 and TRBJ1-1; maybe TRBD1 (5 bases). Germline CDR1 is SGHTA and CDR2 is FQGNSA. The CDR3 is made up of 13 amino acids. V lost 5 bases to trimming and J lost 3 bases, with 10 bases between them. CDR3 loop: CASSLDSYTEAFF. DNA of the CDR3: TGTGCCAGCAGCCTCGACAGCTACACTGAAGCTTTCTTT.

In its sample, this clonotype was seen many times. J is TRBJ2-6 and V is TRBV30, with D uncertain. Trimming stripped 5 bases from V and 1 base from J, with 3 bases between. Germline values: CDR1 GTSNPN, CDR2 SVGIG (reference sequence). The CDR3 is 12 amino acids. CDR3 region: CAWGSGANVLTF. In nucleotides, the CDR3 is TGTGCCTGGGGATCTGGGGCCAACGTCCTGACTTTC.

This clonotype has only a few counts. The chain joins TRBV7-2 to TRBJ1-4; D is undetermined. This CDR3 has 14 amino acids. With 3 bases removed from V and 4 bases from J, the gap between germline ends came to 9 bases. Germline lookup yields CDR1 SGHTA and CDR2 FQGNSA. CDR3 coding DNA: TGTGCCAGCAGCTTCGCAGCGCATAATGAAAAACTGTTTTTT. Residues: CASSFAAHNEKLFF.

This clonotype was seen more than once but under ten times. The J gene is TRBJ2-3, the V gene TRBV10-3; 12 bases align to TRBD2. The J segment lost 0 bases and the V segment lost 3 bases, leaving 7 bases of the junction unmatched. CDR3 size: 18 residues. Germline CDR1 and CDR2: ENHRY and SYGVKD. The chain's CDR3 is CAISEGLAGLSSTDTQYF. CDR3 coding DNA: TGTGCCATCAGTGAAGGACTAGCGGGGTTATCTAGCACAGATACGCAGTATTTT.

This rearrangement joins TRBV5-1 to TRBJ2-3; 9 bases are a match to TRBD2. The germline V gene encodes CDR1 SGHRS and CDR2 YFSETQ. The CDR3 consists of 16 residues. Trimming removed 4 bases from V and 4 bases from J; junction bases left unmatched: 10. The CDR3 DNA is TGCGCCAGCAGCCCCATCGCGGGAGGGCCCGCAGATACGCAGTATTTT. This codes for CASSPIAGGPADTQYF.

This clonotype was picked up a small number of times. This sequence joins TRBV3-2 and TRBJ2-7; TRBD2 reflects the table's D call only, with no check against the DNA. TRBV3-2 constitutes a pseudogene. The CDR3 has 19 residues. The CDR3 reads CASSQENLFTGTSSYEQYF. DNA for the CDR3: TGTGCCAGCAGCCAAGAGAACCTATTTACCGGGACTAGCTCCTACGAGCAGTACTTC.